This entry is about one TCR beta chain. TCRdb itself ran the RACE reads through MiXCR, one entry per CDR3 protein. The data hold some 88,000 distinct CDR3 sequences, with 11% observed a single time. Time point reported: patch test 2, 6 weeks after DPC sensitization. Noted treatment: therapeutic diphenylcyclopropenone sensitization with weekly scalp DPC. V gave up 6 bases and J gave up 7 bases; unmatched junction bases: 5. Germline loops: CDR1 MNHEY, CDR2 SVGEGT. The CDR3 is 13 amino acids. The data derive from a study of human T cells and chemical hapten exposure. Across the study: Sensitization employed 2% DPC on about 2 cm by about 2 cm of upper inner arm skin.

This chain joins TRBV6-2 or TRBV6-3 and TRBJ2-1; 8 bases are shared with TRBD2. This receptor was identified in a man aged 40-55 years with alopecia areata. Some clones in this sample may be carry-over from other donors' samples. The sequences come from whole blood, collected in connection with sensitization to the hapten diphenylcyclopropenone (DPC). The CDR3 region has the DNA TGTGCCAGCAGATATAGCGGGATTAATGAGCAGTTCTTC. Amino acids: CASRYSGINEQFF.